A single sample is the source of the 7 T cell receptor beta chains below, sequenced in a study of T cell responses to AZD1222 COVID-19 vaccine. The data were produced by immunoSEQ multiplex PCR, yet TCRdb's version contains in-frame clones alone and is incomplete. The sample has about 110,000 clones, over 75% seen once; the top ten hold around 2.3%. The sample was peripheral blood, taken on day 0 of AZD1222 vaccination. These receptors originate from an adult in good health.

The J gene is TRBJ1-1, the V gene TRBV27; tentatively, D is TRBD1 (5 bases). Trimming removed 3 bases at V and 0 bases at J, with 17 bases between. The germline gives CDR1 MNHEY, CDR2 SMNVEV (reference sequence). The CDR3 extends over 17 amino acids. CDR3 region: CASSLDGPTEMNTEAFF. The CDR3 nucleotides read TGTGCCAGCAGTTTGGATGGGCCGACAGAAATGAACACTGAAGCTTTCTTT.

The chain has TRBV6-2 or TRBV6-3 and TRBJ2-7; D call uncertain. CDR3 size: 17 residues. Germline V gene data show CDR1 as MNHEY and CDR2 as SVGEGT. The V end was cut by 7 bases, the J end by 1 base, with 23 bases between. The CDR3 loop reads CASTPISSLQGSYEQYF. The CDR3 coding sequence is TGTGCCAGCACCCCGATTAGCAGCCTTCAAGGATCCTACGAGCAGTACTTC.

The rearrangement uses TRBV29-1 and TRBJ2-3; 8 nucleotides match TRBD2. With V trimmed by 5 bases and J by 4 bases, 11 bases remained unmatched. In germline, CDR1 is SQVTM, CDR2 ANQGSEA. This CDR3 comprises 15 residues. DNA for the CDR3: TGCAGCGTTCGCACCGGGACTAGTTCCGCAGATACGCAGTATTTT. The encoded protein is CSVRTGTSSADTQYF.

The rearrangement links TRBV7-2 to TRBJ2-7, with a weak D call TRBD2 (6 bases). Per the germline V gene, CDR1 is SGHTA and CDR2 is FQGNSA. This CDR3 is 16 amino acids long. Trimming took 3 bases from V and 0 from J, leaving 15 bases between them. The CDR3, as DNA: TGTGCCAGCAGCTTGTGGGGGGATACAAGCTCCTACGAGCAGTACTTC. Translated, it gives CASSLWGDTSSYEQYF.

This clone came up a few times. The V and J genes are TRBV4-2 and TRBJ2-7, with D unclear. Per the germline V gene, CDR1 is LGHNA and CDR2 is YNFKEQ. The CDR3 runs 14 residues. Trimming stripped 1 base from V and 3 bases from J, with 10 bases between. The CDR3 DNA sequence: TGTGCCAGCAGCCAAGGCTCCGGTCACTACGAGCAGTACTTC. It specifies CASSQGSGHYEQYF.

As concerns this clone: One end of the junction fails to match germline, which may point to a read error. The chain joins TRBV5-1 to TRBJ1-1, with D possibly TRBD1 on 5 matching bases. CDR1 and CDR2 (germline): SGHRS, YFSETQ. The CDR3 extends over 13 amino acids. The DNA for the CDR3 is TGCGCCAGCAGCCGTCGGGGCGCCACAAGACACGAGTTT. As protein: CASSRRGATRHEF. Drawing the rest from reference TRBV5-1 and TRBJ1-1, the complete variable domain is KAGVTQTPRYLIKTRGQQVTLSCSPISGHRSVSWYQQTPGQGLQFLFEYFSETQRNKGNFPGRFSGRQFSNSRSEMNVSTLELGDSALYLCASSRRGATRHEFGQGTRLTVV.

The chain employs TRBV3-1 (or the pseudogene TRBV3-2) and TRBJ1-4; no clear D. The CDR3 consists of 12 residues. Per germline, CDR1 LGHDT and CDR2 YNNKEL (reference sequence). V lost 8 bases and J 4 bases, leaving 8 bases between the germline ends. The CDR3 DNA is TGTGCCAGCGGGTCCTATAATGAAAAACTGTTTTTT. This gives the protein CASGSYNEKLFF.